This TCR beta chain emerged from a study of human T cells and chemical hapten exposure. General study points: Alopecia affected the donors, so their immune response may differ from healthy people's.

This clonotype was picked up a small number of times. Its antigen remains unknown. The time point denotes: patch test 2, 6 weeks after DPC sensitization. Documented treatment: therapeutic diphenylcyclopropenone sensitization with weekly scalp DPC. Sequencing started from total RNA isolated from unfractionated whole blood. Germline V gene data show CDR1 as SGHRS and CDR2 as YFSETQ. V was pared by 2 bases and J by 2 bases, with 22 bases between. The CDR3 is made up of 18 amino acids. The library labeled individual cDNA molecules by adding unique molecular identifiers to them. From the RACE reads, TCRdb called clonotypes with MiXCR, one entry per CDR3 protein. The table records tens of thousands of distinct CDR3 sequences, approximately 6.6% of them present only once.

The chain uses TRBV5-1 and TRBJ1-1; D possibly corresponds to TRBD1 (6 bases). Sequencing used whole blood, obtained in connection with sensitization to the hapten diphenylcyclopropenone (DPC). The TCR comes from a woman in her thirties with alopecia areata. Some clones in this sample may be carry-over from other donors' samples. CDR3 coding DNA: TGCGCCAGCAGCTTTAATACCGGACAGCCTTGGGGAAACACTGAAGCTTTCTTT. This encodes CASSFNTGQPWGNTEAFF.